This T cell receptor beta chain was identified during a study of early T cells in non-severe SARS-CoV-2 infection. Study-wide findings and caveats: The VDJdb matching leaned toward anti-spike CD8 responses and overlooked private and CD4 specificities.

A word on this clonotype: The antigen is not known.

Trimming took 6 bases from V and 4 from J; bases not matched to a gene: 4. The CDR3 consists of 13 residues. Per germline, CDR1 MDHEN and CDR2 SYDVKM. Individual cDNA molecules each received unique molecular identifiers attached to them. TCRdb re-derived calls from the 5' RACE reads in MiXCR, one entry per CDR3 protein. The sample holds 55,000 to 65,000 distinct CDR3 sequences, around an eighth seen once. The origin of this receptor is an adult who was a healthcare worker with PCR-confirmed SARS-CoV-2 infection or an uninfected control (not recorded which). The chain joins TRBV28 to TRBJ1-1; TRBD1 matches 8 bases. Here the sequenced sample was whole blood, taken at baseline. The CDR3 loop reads CASRRQGFTEAFF. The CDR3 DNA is TGTGCCAGCAGGCGACAGGGGTTCACTGAAGCTTTCTTT. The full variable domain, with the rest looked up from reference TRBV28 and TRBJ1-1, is DVKVTQSSRYLVKRTGEKVFLECVQDMDHENMFWYRQDPGLGLRLIYFSYDVKMKEKGDIPEGYSVSREKKERFSLILESASTNQTSMYLCASRRQGFTEAFFGQGTRLTVV.